This entry lists 7 T cell receptor beta chains sequenced from one sample in a study of T-cell reconstitution after alpha-beta-depleted transplantation in children. A TCRbeta library incorporating unique molecular identifiers was prepared. Via MiXCR, TCRdb re-called the PCR reads, giving one row per CDR3 protein. This sample has nearly 550,000 distinct CDR3 sequences, with about a sixth found just once. The sequenced sample was PBMCs from the stem cell graft donor, obtained from the stem cell graft. The receptors come from a human donor who donated a stem cell graft to a child with acute lymphoblastic leukemia.

This chain uses TRBV7-6 with TRBJ1-2; TRBD1 might be the D (6 bases). V was clipped by 5 bases and J by 5 bases, with 12 bases between them. The length of the CDR3 is 13 residues. From germline, CDR1 is SGHVS and CDR2 FNYEAQ. The CDR3 region is CASSPYRAYGYTF. CDR3 DNA sequence: TGTGCCAGCAGCCCATACAGGGCTTATGGCTACACCTTC.

The chain joins TRBV19 to TRBJ1-3, with D unclear. Germline loops: CDR1 LNHDA, CDR2 SQIVND (reference sequence). V gave up 5 bases and J gave up 4 bases, with 15 bases separating them. The CDR3 covers 15 residues. The CDR3 reads CASSHLPSDGNTIYF. CDR3 nucleotide sequence: TGTGCCAGTAGTCATCTTCCTTCAGACGGAAACACCATATATTTT. Variable domain in full (rest from reference TRBV19 and TRBJ1-3): DGGITQSPKYLFRKEGQNVTLSCEQNLNHDAMYWYRQDPGQGLRLIYYSQIVNDFQKGDIAEGYSVSREKKESFPLTVTSAQKNPTAFYLCASSHLPSDGNTIYFGEGSWLTVV.

The chain has TRBV5-6 and TRBJ1-2; no clear D gene. The CDR3 length is 11 residues. V was cut by 3 bases and J by 10 bases, with 10 bases left in between. CDR1 is SGHDT, CDR2 YYEEEE, per germline. The CDR3, as DNA: TGTGCCAGCAGCTATGCTCGGATCTACACCTTC. This sequence encodes CASSYARIYTF.

The chain links TRBV27 to TRBJ2-2; D is tentatively TRBD1 or TRBD2 (5 bases each). This CDR3 comprises 15 residues. Trimming cost V 1 base and J 3 bases, with 9 bases left between them. Germline V CDR1 and CDR2: MNHEY, SMNVEV (reference sequence). CDR3 sequence: CASSLWDGHTGELFF. The CDR3 DNA is TGTGCCAGCAGTTTATGGGACGGTCACACCGGGGAGCTGTTTTTT.

The chain carries TRBV5-1 and TRBJ2-5, with 7 positions matching TRBD1. CDR1 is SGHRS, CDR2 YFSETQ, per germline. V shed 2 bases and J 5 bases; nucleotides not matched to a gene: 6. The CDR3 sequence is 14 residues long. The CDR3 coding sequence is TGCGCCAGCAGCTTAGCCGGGACAGCGGAGACCCAGTACTTC. Protein: CASSLAGTAETQYF.

This chain connects TRBV29-1 to TRBJ2-7; D is tentatively TRBD1 or TRBD2 (5 bases each). Between the trimmed V and J ends, which lost 6 bases and 2 bases, there was a span of 11 bases. The CDR3 spans 12 residues. CDR1 and CDR2 (germline): SQVTM, ANQGSEA. The CDR3 DNA sequence: TGCAGCGTCCGACAGACTACCTACGAGCAGTACTTC. This sequence encodes CSVRQTTYEQYF.

A few counts support this clonotype. The CDR3 is CASSFFAGGGPTDTQYF. The DNA of the CDR3 is TGCGCCAGCAGCTTCTTTGCAGGGGGTGGCCCTACAGATACGCAGTATTTT. V and J are TRBV5-1 and TRBJ2-3, with 7 nucleotides matching TRBD1. Germline CDR1 SGHRS, CDR2 YFSETQ. The junction had 12 bases not matched to a gene; V was cut back by 2 bases and J by 3 bases. The CDR3 has 17 residues.